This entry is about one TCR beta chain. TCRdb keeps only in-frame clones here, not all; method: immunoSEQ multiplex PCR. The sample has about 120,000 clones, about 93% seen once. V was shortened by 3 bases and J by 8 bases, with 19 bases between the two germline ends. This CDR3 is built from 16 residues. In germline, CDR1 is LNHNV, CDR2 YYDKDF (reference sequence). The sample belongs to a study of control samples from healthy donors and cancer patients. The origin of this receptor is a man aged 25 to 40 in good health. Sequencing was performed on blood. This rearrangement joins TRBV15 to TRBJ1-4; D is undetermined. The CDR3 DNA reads TGTGCCACCAGCAGTCCTTCACTCTTTTGGGCCGAAAAACTGTTTTTT. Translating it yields CATSSPSLFWAEKLFF. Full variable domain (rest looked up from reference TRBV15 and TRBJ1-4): DAMVIQNPRYQVTQFGKPVTLSCSQTLNHNVMYWYQQKSSQAPKLLFHYYDKDFNNEADTPDNFQSRRPNTSFCFLDIRSPGLGDTAMYLCATSSPSLFWAEKLFFGSGTQLSVL.